This T cell receptor beta chain emerged from a study of long-term antiretroviral therapy in people with HIV. Study-wide results and caveats: Among HIV repertoires, CDR3 length ranges were narrower than those of controls. Information on adherence to ART, viral resistance or therapy changes was unavailable. The study found that diversity rose after ART but stayed below transplant donor controls. The clones with expansion before ART were dominant in the repertoire at all time points.

This clone was counted only a few times. The antigen remains undetermined. A v3.0 immunoSEQ assay was performed at survey level. This table comes from immunoSEQ multiplex PCR, and its TCRdb copy is limited to in-frame clones, with some not included. The profile shows about 28,000 clones, about 85% of them singletons. The CDR3 runs 17 residues. Per the germline V gene, CDR1 is SGHTA and CDR2 is FQGTGA. The ends lost 3 bases at V and 0 bases at J; junction bases unmatched: 6. The TCR sequence derives from a man aged 35-49 years with HIV. The V call is TRBV7-3, the J call TRBJ2-2; 8 nucleotides match TRBD1. Sequencing was performed on unsorted PBMCs, taken 3 years after starting antiretroviral therapy. CDR3 nucleotide sequence: TGTGCCAGCAGCTTTGCCGGACAGGGAGCGAACACCGGGGAGCTGTTTTTT. Translation: CASSFAGQGANTGELFF.